One sample yielded the 7 T cell receptor beta chains listed below, sequenced in a study of blood T cell repertoires in COVID-19. Profiling relied on immunoSEQ multiplex PCR, and the TCRdb table lists in-frame clones only, not all of them. The sample records 70,000 or so clones, about nine tenths being singletons. Sequencing was done on a sample of peripheral blood. These receptors were taken from a woman between 18 and 29 years old with acute or convalescent COVID-19.

V gene TRBV6-5 combines with J gene TRBJ2-5; TRBD1 aligns across 9 bases. The CDR3 sequence is 15 residues long. Trimming removed 2 bases from V and 2 bases from J; junction bases left unmatched: 3. CDR1 and CDR2 (germline): MNHEY, SVGAGI. CDR3 sequence reads: CASSYRDREQETQYF. In DNA, the CDR3 is TGTGCCAGCAGTTACCGGGACAGGGAACAAGAGACCCAGTACTTC.

This clone appeared a few times. The chain employs TRBV2 and TRBJ1-2; TRBD1 is a possible D gene (6 bases). The CDR3 spans 14 residues. Germline V gene data show CDR1 as SNHLY and CDR2 as FYNNEI. V dropped 7 bases and J dropped 7 bases, with 19 bases sitting between them. The DNA for the CDR3 is TGTGCCAGCATTCGCATGACAGGTTTTGGTGGCTACACCTTC. Residues: CASIRMTGFGGYTF. The full variable domain, completed using reference TRBV2 and TRBJ1-2, is EPEVTQTPSHQVTQMGQEVILRCVPISNHLYFYWYRQILGQKVEFLVSFYNNEISEKSEIFDDQFSVERPDGSNFTLKIRSTKLEDSAMYFCASIRMTGFGGYTFGSGTRLTVV.

This clone occurred a few times. The rearrangement uses TRBV19 and TRBJ1-1; D ambiguous. V lost 5 bases to trimming and J lost 8 bases, with 12 bases between them. This CDR3 has 12 amino acids. Germline CDR1 and CDR2: LNHDA and SQIVND (reference sequence). The CDR3 DNA is TGTGCCAGTAGTGTTGCCTACCGAGAAGCTTTCTTT. It is translated as CASSVAYREAFF.

This clone was recorded only once. The chain joins TRBV19 to TRBJ2-7; the match to TRBD1 covers 10 bases. The CDR3 has 15 amino acids. The ends lost 6 bases at V and 4 bases at J; junction bases unmatched: 9. CDR1 and CDR2 from the germline V gene are LNHDA and SQIVND (reference sequence). In DNA form, the CDR3 reads TGTGCCAGTAGGGAGATCGGGACAGGGGCTTACGAGCAGTACTTC. It encodes CASREIGTGAYEQYF. The full variable domain, in which reference TRBV19 and TRBJ2-7 provide the parts outside the CDR3, is DGGITQSPKYLFRKEGQNVTLSCEQNLNHDAMYWYRQDPGQGLRLIYYSQIVNDFQKGDIAEGYSVSREKKESFPLTVTSAQKNPTAFYLCASREIGTGAYEQYFGPGTRLTVT.

This sequence joins TRBV19 and TRBJ1-5, with D perhaps TRBD1 (5 bases). Trimming cost V 7 bases and J 7 bases, with 23 bases left between them. CDR3 length: 16 residues. In germline, CDR1 is LNHDA, CDR2 SQIVND (reference sequence). The CDR3 DNA is TGTGCCAGTACCGCTTCCCACGGGGGAATACGGCAGCCCCAGCATTTT. Its protein is CASTASHGGIRQPQHF. Using reference TRBV19 and TRBJ1-5 for the parts outside the CDR3, the full variable domain is DGGITQSPKYLFRKEGQNVTLSCEQNLNHDAMYWYRQDPGQGLRLIYYSQIVNDFQKGDIAEGYSVSREKKESFPLTVTSAQKNPTAFYLCASTASHGGIRQPQHFGDGTRLSIL.

J is TRBJ1-3 and V is TRBV27; no clear D. The V gene's germline CDR1 is MNHEY and CDR2 SMNVEV (reference sequence). CDR3 length equals 15 residues. V was clipped by 5 bases and J by 4 bases, with 15 bases between them. The CDR3 here is CASSPSGETGNTIYF. CDR3 nucleotides: TGTGCCAGCAGTCCTTCGGGTGAGACCGGAAACACCATATATTTT.

The CDR3 DNA reads as TGTGCCAGCAGCCAAATCAGGGGCGCGATCCCTGGGGCCAACGTCCTGACTTTC. Amino acids: CASSQIRGAIPGANVLTF. The chain has TRBV3-1 (or the pseudogene TRBV3-2) and TRBJ2-6; perhaps TRBD1 as D (6 bases). Between the trimmed V and J ends, which lost 2 bases and 2 bases, there was a span of 16 bases. This CDR3 spans 18 amino acids. CDR1 is LGHDT, CDR2 YNNKEL, per germline (reference sequence).